This T cell receptor (beta chain) was retrieved from a study of graft-versus-host responses after intestinal transplantation. The study's findings and limits: Those patients showing graft-donor T cell macrochimerism displayed high graft-versus-host to host-versus-graft clonal ratios in allografts.

Method: immunoSEQ multiplex PCR; TCRdb's copy keeps in-frame clones and lacks some. There are 40,000 to 55,000 clones in the sample; around 89% occur only once, and 0.62% lies in the top ten. The length of the CDR3 is 14 residues. V was cut by 3 bases and J by 5 bases, with 13 bases left in between. Germline CDR1 MDHEN, CDR2 SYDVKM. Points on this clone: Its antigen is not identified.

The receptor's source is a human donor who was the organ donor for an intestinal transplant. The chain has TRBV28 and TRBJ2-5; D is ambiguous. Here the sequenced sample was unstimulated CD4+ T cells sorted from spleen or lymph node cells, taken before transplant. As DNA, the CDR3 is TGTGCCAGCAGTTTGATCCGTACCCAGGAGACCCAGTACTTC. Translation gives CASSLIRTQETQYF.